This T cell receptor beta chain is from a study of blood T cell repertoires in COVID-19. The wider study: The analysed material was cDNA or gDNA that came from T cells, B-cell-depleted T cells, or PBMCs.

In the study's own analysis: It was from reference gene primer amplification that nucleated cell counts were estimated. Repertoires were generated with immunoSEQ multiplex PCR, while TCRdb's copy carries only in-frame clones and drops some. The V and J calls and clone size were taken over from that table, and D and trimming were inferred from the DNA. The repertoire holds about 83,000 clones, with roughly 89% as singletons. V lost 2 bases and J 7 bases, leaving 12 bases between the germline ends. The CDR3 has 14 amino acids. Germline loops: CDR1 WSHSY, CDR2 SAAADI. Sequenced input: peripheral blood. The chain has TRBV10-2 and TRBJ1-5; tentatively, D is TRBD1 (5 bases). The sequence came from a man between 60 and 75 years old with acute or convalescent COVID-19. CDR3 DNA sequence: TGCGCCAGCAGTGAGGGGGGGTCAGGCCAGCCCCAGCATTTT. Its translation is CASSEGGSGQPQHF.